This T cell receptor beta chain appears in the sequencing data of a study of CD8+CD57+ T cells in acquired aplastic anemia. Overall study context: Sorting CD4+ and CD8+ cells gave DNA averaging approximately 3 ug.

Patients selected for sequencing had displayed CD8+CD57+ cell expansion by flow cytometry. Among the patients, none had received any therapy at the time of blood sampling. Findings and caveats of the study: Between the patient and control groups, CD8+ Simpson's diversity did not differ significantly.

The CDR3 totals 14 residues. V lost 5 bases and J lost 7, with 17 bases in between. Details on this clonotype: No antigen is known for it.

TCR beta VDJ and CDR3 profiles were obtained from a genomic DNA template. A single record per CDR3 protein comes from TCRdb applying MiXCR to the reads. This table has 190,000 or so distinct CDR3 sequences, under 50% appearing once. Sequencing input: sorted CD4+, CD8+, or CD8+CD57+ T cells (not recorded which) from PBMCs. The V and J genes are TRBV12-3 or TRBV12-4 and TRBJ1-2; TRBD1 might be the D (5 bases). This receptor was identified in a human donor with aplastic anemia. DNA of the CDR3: TGTGCCAGCAGTGAGAAGACCTCCCAGGGTGGCTACACCTTC. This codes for CASSEKTSQGGYTF.